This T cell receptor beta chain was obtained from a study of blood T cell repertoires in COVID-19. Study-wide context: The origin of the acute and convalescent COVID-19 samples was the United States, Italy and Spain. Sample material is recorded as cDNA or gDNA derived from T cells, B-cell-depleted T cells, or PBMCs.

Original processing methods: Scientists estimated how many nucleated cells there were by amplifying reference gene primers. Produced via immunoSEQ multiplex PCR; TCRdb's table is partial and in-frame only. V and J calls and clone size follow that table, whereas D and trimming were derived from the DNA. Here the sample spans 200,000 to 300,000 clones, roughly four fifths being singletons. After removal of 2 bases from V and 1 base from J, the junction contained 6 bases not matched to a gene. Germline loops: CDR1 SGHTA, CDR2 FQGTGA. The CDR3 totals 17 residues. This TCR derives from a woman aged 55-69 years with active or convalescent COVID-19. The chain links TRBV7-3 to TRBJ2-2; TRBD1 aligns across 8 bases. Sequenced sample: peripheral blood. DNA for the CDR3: TGTGCCAGCAGCTTAGCCACCGGGACAGGGAACACCGGGGAGCTGTTTTTT. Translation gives CASSLATGTGNTGELFF. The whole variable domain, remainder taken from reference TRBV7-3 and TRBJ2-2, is GAGVSQTPSNKVTEKGKYVELRCDPISGHTALYWYRQSLGQGPEFLIYFQGTGAADDSGLPNDRFFAVRPEGSVSTLKIQRTERGDSAVYLCASSLATGTGNTGELFFGEGSRLTVL.